The entry that follows covers one T cell receptor (beta chain) sequence. TCRdb's copy holds only in-frame clones and misses some; the assay was immunoSEQ multiplex PCR. The table lists approximately 82,000 clones, more than 75% of them singletons. J gave up 5 bases and V 7 bases, and 8 bases lay outside the gene matches. CDR1 and CDR2 (germline): SNHLY, FYNNEI. The CDR3 is made up of 15 amino acids. The entry originates in a study of OX40 agonist ivuxolimab in advanced cancers. Sample: CD4+ or CD8+ T cells sorted from blood, taken in a trial of the OX40 agonist ivuxolimab. The V gene is TRBV2, the J gene TRBJ2-2; 9 nucleotides line up with TRBD1. This sequence originates from an adult with an advanced solid tumor such as melanoma, head and neck, liver or kidney cancer. The CDR3 bases are TGTGCCAGCATTCTGGACAGGGGAGGAACCGGGGAGCTGTTTTTT. This codes for CASILDRGGTGELFF.